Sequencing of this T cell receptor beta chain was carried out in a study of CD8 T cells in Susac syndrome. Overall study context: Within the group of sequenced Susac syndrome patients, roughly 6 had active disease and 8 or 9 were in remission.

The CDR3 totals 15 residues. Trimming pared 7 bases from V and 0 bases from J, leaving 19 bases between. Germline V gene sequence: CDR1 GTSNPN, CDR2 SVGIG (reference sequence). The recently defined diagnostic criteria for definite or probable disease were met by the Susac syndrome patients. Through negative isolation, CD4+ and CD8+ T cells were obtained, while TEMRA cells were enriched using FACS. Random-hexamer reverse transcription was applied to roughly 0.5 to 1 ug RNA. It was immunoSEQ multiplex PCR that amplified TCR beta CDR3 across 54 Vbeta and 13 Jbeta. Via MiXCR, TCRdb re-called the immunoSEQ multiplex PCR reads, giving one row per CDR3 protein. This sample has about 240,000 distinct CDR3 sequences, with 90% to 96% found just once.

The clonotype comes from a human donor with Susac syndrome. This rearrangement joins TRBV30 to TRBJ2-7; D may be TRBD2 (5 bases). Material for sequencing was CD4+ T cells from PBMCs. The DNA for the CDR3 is TGTGCCTCATGGACGTTCCGGGATAGCTCCTACGAGCAGTACTTC. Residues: CASWTFRDSSYEQYF.